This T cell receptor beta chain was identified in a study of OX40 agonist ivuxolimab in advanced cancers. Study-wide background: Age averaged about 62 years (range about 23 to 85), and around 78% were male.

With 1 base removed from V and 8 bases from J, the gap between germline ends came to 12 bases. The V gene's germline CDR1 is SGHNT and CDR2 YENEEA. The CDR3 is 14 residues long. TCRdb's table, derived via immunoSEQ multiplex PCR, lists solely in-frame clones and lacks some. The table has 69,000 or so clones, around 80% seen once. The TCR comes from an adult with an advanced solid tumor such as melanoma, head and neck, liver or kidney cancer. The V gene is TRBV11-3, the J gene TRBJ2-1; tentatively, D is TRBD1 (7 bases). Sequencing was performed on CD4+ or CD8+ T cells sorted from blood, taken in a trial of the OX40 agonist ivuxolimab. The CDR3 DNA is TGTGCCAGCAGCTTAGGACTAGGGGGCGATGAGCAGTTCTTC. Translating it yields CASSLGLGGDEQFF.